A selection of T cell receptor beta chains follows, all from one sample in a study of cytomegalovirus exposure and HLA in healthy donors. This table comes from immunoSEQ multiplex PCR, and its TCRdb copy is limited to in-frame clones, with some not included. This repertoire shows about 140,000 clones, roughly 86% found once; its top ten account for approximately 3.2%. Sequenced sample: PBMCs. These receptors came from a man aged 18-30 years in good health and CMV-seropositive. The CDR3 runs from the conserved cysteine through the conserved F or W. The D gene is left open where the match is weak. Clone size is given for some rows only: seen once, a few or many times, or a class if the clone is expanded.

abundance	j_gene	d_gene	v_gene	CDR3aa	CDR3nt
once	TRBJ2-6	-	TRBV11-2	CASSLGSSGANVLTF	TGTGCCAGCAGCTTAGGCAGCTCTGGGGCCAACGTCCTGACTTTC
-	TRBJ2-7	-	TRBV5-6	CASSPLALSSYEQYF	TGTGCCAGCAGCCCTCTAGCGCTGAGCTCCTACGAGCAGTACTTC
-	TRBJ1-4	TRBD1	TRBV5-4	CASSADRVNEKLFF	TGTGCCAGCAGCGCCGACAGGGTGAATGAAAAACTGTTTTTT
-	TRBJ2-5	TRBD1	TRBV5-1	CASYRDRDQETQYF	TGCGCCAGCTACCGGGACAGGGACCAAGAGACCCAGTACTTC
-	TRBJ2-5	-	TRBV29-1	CSVPQEGLRGGETQYF	TGCAGCGTACCTCAAGAAGGGTTAAGAGGGGGTGAGACCCAGTACTTC
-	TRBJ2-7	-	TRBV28	CASSLEGSYEQYF	TGTGCCAGCAGTTTAGAGGGCTCCTACGAGCAGTACTTC
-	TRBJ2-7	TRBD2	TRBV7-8	CASSLPGLASEQYF	TGTGCCAGCAGCTTACCGGGACTAGCCTCCGAGCAGTACTTC
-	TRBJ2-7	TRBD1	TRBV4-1	CASSQGPGQVYEQYF	TGCGCCAGCAGCCAAGGTCCGGGACAGGTCTACGAGCAGTACTTC
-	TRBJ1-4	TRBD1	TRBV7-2	CASSTPRTGNEKLFF	TGTGCCAGCAGCACTCCACGGACAGGGAATGAAAAACTGTTTTTT
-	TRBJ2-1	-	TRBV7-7	CASSLAPSGQKVYNEQFF	TGTGCTAGCAGCTTAGCGCCATCCGGACAGAAAGTCTACAATGAGCAGTTCTTC
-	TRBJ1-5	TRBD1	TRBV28	CASTVDRVVQPQHF	TGTGCCAGCACTGTAGACAGGGTAGTTCAGCCCCAGCATTTT
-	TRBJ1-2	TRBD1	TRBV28	CASSSGQGVYGYTF	TGTGCCAGCAGTTCAGGACAGGGGGTCTATGGCTACACCTTC
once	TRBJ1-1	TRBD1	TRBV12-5	CASATPSGQGFSEAFF	TGTGCTAGTGCGACCCCCTCGGGACAGGGTTTCTCTGAAGCTTTCTTT
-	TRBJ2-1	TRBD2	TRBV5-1	CASSFTGRARDEQFF	TGCGCCAGCAGCTTTACTGGGAGGGCCCGGGATGAGCAGTTCTTC
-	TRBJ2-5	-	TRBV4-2	CASSQENEETQYF	TGTGCCAGCAGCCAAGAGAATGAGGAGACCCAGTACTTC
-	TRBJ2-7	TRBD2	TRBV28	CASSLSGSKPEQYF	TGTGCCAGCAGTCTTAGCGGGAGCAAGCCCGAGCAGTACTTC
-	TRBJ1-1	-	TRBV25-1	CASSPGGLNTEAFF	TGTGCCAGCAGCCCGGGAGGTTTGAACACTGAAGCTTTCTTT
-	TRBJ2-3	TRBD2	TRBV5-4	CATGLARDTQYF	TGTGCCACCGGACTAGCGAGGGATACGCAGTATTTT
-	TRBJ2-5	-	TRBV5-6	CASSLYSQETQYF	TGTGCCAGCAGCCTGTACAGCCAAGAGACCCAGTACTTC
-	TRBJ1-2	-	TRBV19	CASSIPAGNYGYTF	TGTGCCAGTAGTATTCCCGCGGGGAACTATGGCTACACCTTC
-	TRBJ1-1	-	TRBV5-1	CASSLDGKAGEAFF	TGCGCCAGCAGCTTGGATGGCAAAGCGGGTGAAGCTTTCTTT
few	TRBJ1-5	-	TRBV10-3	CAISGSLNQPQHF	TGTGCCATCTCAGGCAGCCTAAATCAGCCCCAGCATTTT
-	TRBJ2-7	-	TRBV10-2	CASRDSSLYEQYF	TGCGCCAGCAGGGACAGTTCTCTTTACGAGCAGTACTTC
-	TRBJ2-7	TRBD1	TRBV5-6	CASSLGQGAFDEQYF	TGTGCCAGCAGCTTGGGGCAGGGGGCTTTCGACGAGCAGTACTTC
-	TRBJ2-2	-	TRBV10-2	CASTQGGAGELFF	TGCGCCAGCACCCAGGGAGGAGCCGGGGAGCTGTTTTTT
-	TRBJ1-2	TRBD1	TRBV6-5	CASSYLRTGAGGYTF	TGTGCCAGCAGTTACCTCAGGACAGGGGCGGGTGGCTACACCTTC
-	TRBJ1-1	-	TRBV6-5	CASSLAALTEAFF	TGTGCCAGCAGTCTCGCGGCCCTGACTGAAGCTTTCTTT
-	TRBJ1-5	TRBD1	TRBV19	CASCSLSRGVNQPQHF	TGTGCCAGCTGTTCCCTTAGCAGGGGGGTAAATCAGCCCCAGCATTTT
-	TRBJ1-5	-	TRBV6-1	CASSEARGGIANQPQHF	TGTGCCAGCAGTGAAGCAAGGGGGGGGATAGCCAATCAGCCCCAGCATTTT
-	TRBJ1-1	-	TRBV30	CAWSVIGWGQNTEAFF	TGTGCCTGGAGTGTAATCGGTTGGGGCCAGAACACTGAAGCTTTCTTT
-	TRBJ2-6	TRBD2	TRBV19	CASSPLAGDQSGANVLTF	TGTGCCAGTAGTCCCCTCGCGGGAGATCAGTCTGGGGCCAACGTCCTGACTTTC
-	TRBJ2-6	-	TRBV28	CASSFSLPPRSSGANVLTF	TGTGCCAGCAGTTTTTCCCTCCCCCCACGCAGCTCTGGGGCCAACGTCCTGACTTTC
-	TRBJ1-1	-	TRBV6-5	CASILGNTEAFF	TGTGCCAGCATTCTAGGGAACACTGAAGCTTTCTTT
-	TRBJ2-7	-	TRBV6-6	CASSYREWRDEQYF	TGTGCCAGCAGCTACAGGGAGTGGCGCGACGAGCAGTACTTC
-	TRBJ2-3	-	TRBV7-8	CASSWGPLTDTQYF	TGTGCCAGCAGCTGGGGGCCCCTCACAGATACGCAGTATTTT
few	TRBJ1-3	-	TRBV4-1	CASQQAGFSSGNTIYF	TGCGCCAGCCAACAGGCCGGTTTTAGCTCTGGAAACACCATATATTTT
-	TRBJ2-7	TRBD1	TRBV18	CASSPPRDRATYEQYF	TGTGCCAGCTCACCACCACGGGACAGGGCGACCTACGAGCAGTACTTC
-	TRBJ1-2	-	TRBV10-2	CASSESGRTYGYTF	TGCGCCAGCAGTGAGTCGGGCAGAACTTATGGCTACACCTTC
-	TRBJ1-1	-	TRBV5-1	CASSPRGGTLEAFF	TGCGCCAGCAGCCCCCGGGGAGGCACTCTTGAAGCTTTCTTT
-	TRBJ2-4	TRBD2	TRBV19	CASGVAGAKNIQYF	TGTGCCAGCGGCGTAGCGGGAGCCAAAAACATTCAGTACTTC
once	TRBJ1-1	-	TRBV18	CASSPAVRDTEAFF	TGTGCCAGCTCACCAGCAGTCAGGGACACTGAAGCTTTCTTT
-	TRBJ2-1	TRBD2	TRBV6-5	CASSTAASGKHEQFF	TGTGCCAGCAGTACGGCGGCTAGCGGGAAACATGAGCAGTTCTTC
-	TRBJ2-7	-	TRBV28	CASSFSSEQYF	TGTGCCAGCAGTTTCTCCAGCGAGCAGTACTTC
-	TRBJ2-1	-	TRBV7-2	CASIRLSYNEQFF	TGTGCCAGCATCCGACTCTCCTACAATGAGCAGTTCTTC
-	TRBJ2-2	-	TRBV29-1	CSVVGGPNTGELFF	TGCAGCGTTGTTGGAGGGCCCAACACCGGGGAGCTGTTTTTT
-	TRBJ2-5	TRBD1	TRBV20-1	CSAPNRGTQYF	TGCAGTGCTCCGAACAGGGGGACCCAGTACTTC
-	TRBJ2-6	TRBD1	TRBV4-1	CASSQESTGGLADVLTF	TGCGCCAGCAGCCAAGAATCAACAGGGGGCTTAGCGGACGTCCTGACTTTC
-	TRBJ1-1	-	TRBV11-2	CASKLRREYTEAFF	TGTGCCAGCAAACTCCGGAGGGAATACACTGAAGCTTTCTTT